The entry below gives a single T cell receptor beta chain sequence along with its context. Its specificity is not known. This entry belongs to a study of T cells in localized non-small cell lung cancer. Overall study findings and caveats: Owing to sequencing of a solitary tumor region, heterogeneity cannot be discounted. Maximal T cell clonality occurred in uninvolved adjacent lung, with tumor ranking below it.

Measured with immunoSEQ multiplex PCR; TCRdb has only the in-frame clones, and not every one. The data contain approximately 1,500 clones, about 28% of them singletons. The V gene end was trimmed by 4 bases and the J gene end by 3 bases; junction bases not matched to a gene: 2. Germline-derived CDR1 and CDR2 are LNHDA and SQIVND (reference sequence). The CDR3 spans 14 residues. The authors took atypia-free adjacent lung at least 2 cm from the tumor margin. Here the sequenced sample was normal lung tissue next to the tumor, taken before any cancer treatment. The sequence was obtained from a man aged 35 to 69 with stage I lung adenocarcinoma. The V gene is TRBV19, the J gene TRBJ2-1; 8 bases map to TRBD1. CDR3 DNA sequence: TGTGCCAGTAGTACGACAGGGGACTACAATGAGCAGTTCTTC. This gives the protein CASSTTGDYNEQFF.